This TCR beta chain came from a study of OX40 agonist ivuxolimab in advanced cancers. Study details: Around 40% of patients had received prior checkpoint inhibitor therapy. General observations from the study: The work left the antigen specificity of expanded peripheral T cells undetermined. Partial responders at 0.1-3.0 mg/kg had among the lowest clonal expansion.

Generated by immunoSEQ multiplex PCR, the TCRdb table keeps only in-frame clones and is missing some. Of approximately 17,000 clones detected, 70% to 90% appear once; the ten largest clones hold roughly 32%. Concerning this clone itself: The antigen is unknown.

This CDR3 comprises 12 residues. From germline, CDR1 is SGHNT and CDR2 YENEEA. V lost 6 bases and J 5 bases, leaving 10 bases between the germline ends. The clonotype comes from an adult with an advanced solid tumor such as melanoma, head and neck, liver or kidney cancer. The chain employs TRBV11-3 and TRBJ1-1; possible D gene TRBD1, 6 bases. Sequencing was performed on CD4+ or CD8+ T cells sorted from blood, taken in a trial of the OX40 agonist ivuxolimab. The CDR3 DNA is TGTGCCAGCAGTCCCAGGGGAACTGAAGCTTTCTTT. Protein: CASSPRGTEAFF.